The source of this TCR beta chain is a study of early stage breast cancer tumors. The repertoire was sequenced with immunoSEQ multiplex PCR; TCRdb's copy has only in-frame clones and lacks some. The table includes 8,500 to 10,000 clones, around 76% detected once. The germline V and J ends were trimmed by 7 bases and 5 bases, with 17 bases remaining between them. The CDR3 spans 14 residues. Germline CDR1 WSHSY, CDR2 SAAADI. The V gene is TRBV10-2, the J gene TRBJ2-5; D is perhaps TRBD2 (6 bases). What was sequenced was normal breast tissue next to the tumor. This TCR derives from a person between 35 and 49 years old with breast cancer. The CDR3 region is CASMPAGWGETQYF. CDR3 DNA sequence: TGCGCCAGCATGCCCGCGGGGTGGGGGGAGACCCAGTACTTC.